This TCR beta chain derives from a study of T cells after yellow fever vaccination. TCRdb passed the 5' RACE reads through MiXCR, listing each CDR3 protein once. The table lists hundreds of thousands of distinct CDR3 sequences, around 19% of them singletons. This clonotype appeared once. V was pared by 3 bases and J by 11 bases, with 10 bases between. Germline CDR1 MDHEN, CDR2 SYDVKM. There are 11 residues in the CDR3. The TCR comes from a man aged 18 to 29 who received the YFV17D yellow fever vaccine. This specimen consisted of PBMCs, obtained before the yellow fever booster vaccination. The chain links TRBV28 to TRBJ1-2, with D uncertain. CDR3 DNA: TGTGCCAGCAGTTTTCCGGGGAAGTACACCTTC. Residues: CASSFPGKYTF.